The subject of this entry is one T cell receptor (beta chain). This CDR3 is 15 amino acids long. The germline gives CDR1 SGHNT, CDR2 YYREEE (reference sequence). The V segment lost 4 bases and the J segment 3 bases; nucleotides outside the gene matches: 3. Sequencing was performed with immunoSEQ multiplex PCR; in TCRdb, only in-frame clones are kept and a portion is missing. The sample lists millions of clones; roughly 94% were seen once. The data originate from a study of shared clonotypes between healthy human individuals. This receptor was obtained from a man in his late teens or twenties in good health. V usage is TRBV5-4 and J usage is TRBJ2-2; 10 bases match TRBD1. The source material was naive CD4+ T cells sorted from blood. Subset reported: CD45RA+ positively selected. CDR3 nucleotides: TGTGCCAGCAGCCTGGACAGGGGGGACACCGGGGAGCTGTTTTTT. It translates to CASSLDRGDTGELFF.